The 5 T cell receptor beta chains reported below all come from one sample, sequenced in a study of cytomegalovirus exposure and HLA in healthy donors (dated by TCRdb to 2015 to 2018). Libraries were made using the immunoSEQ multiplex PCR assay. The multiplex PCR relied on a mix of 60 forward primers for TCR Vbeta segments and 13 reverse primers for TCR Jbeta segments. The clones in this table, taken by TCRdb from immuneACCESS, are in-frame only. Not every clone is retained; where verified, under half of the shortfall comes from an unresolved V gene, and the cause of the rest is unknown. The sample table shows about 140,000 clones, and 73% are seen once. In total, the top ten clones hold 14% of the sample. Sequenced: PBMCs. Receptor source: a human donor in good health.

This clone showed up just a few times. The genes are TRBV28 and TRBJ2-3; 10 bases align to TRBD2. Germline lookup yields CDR1 MDHEN and CDR2 SYDVKM. With V trimmed by 4 bases and J by 0 bases, 10 bases remained unmatched. This CDR3 has 18 amino acids. In DNA form, the CDR3 reads TGTGCCAGCAGTTCCCGTGGCAGCGGGGGGGCGAGCACAGATACGCAGTATTTT. This encodes CASSSRGSGGASTDTQYF.

This clone was detected once. The chain recombines TRBV29-1 with TRBJ2-1, with 9 bases matching TRBD1. The CDR3 extends over 13 amino acids. With V trimmed by 8 bases and J by 1 base, 3 bases remained unmatched. Germline-derived CDR1 and CDR2 are SQVTM and ANQGSEA. CDR3 sequence reads: CSQGTGSYNEQFF. CDR3 DNA sequence: TGCAGCCAAGGGACAGGGTCCTACAATGAGCAGTTCTTC.

This chain joins TRBV30 and TRBJ2-7; a weak D match, TRBD2 (5 bases). The V end lost 0 bases, the J end lost 13 bases, and 16 bases lay between the germline ends. The CDR3 covers 12 residues. The germline V gene encodes CDR1 GTSNPN and CDR2 SVGIG (reference sequence). The chain's CDR3 is CAWSVAAGGFYF. Here the CDR3 DNA reads TGTGCCTGGAGTGTAGCGGCAGGTGGGTTCTACTTC.

This chain uses TRBV5-1 with TRBJ2-6, with 8 bases matching TRBD2. Germline values: CDR1 SGHRS, CDR2 YFSETQ. The junction had 3 bases not matched to a gene; V was cut back by 0 bases and J by 1 base. The CDR3 has 17 residues. CDR3 in amino acids: CASSLAGGGSGANVLTF. The CDR3 DNA reads as TGCGCCAGCAGCTTGGCCGGGGGGGGATCTGGGGCCAACGTCCTGACTTTC.

The rearrangement links TRBV27 to TRBJ2-7, with a weak D call TRBD2 (6 bases). Germline V gene data show CDR1 as MNHEY and CDR2 as SMNVEV (reference sequence). V shed 6 bases and J shed 1 base, with 13 bases lying between them. The CDR3 runs 14 residues. CDR3 loop: CASSWRLVSYEQYF. The CDR3 coding sequence is TGTGCCAGCAGCTGGAGACTAGTATCCTACGAGCAGTACTTC.